This entry concerns a single T cell receptor (beta chain). The data belong to a study of T cell responses to AZD1222 COVID-19 vaccine. From germline, CDR1 is SGHVS and CDR2 FQNEAQ. The CDR3 is 18 amino acids. The V end was cut by 4 bases, the J end by 2 bases, with 18 bases between. The method was immunoSEQ multiplex PCR; TCRdb's version includes in-frame clones alone and lacks a portion of them. The sample consists of 100,000 to 150,000 clones, 86% of them appearing once. The sequence was obtained from an adult in good health. The sample here was peripheral blood, taken on day 0 of AZD1222 vaccination. The chain is built from TRBV7-8 and TRBJ2-6; TRBD2 is a possible D gene (6 bases). CDR3 loop: CASSSRGTGGAGANVLTF. CDR3 in DNA: TGTGCCAGCAGCTCGCGAGGCACAGGAGGGGCTGGGGCCAACGTCCTGACTTTC.